Listed below are T cell receptor beta chains from one sample, sequenced in a study of T cell responses to AZD1222 COVID-19 vaccine. Method: immunoSEQ multiplex PCR; TCRdb's copy keeps in-frame clones and lacks some. The sample lists about 120,000 clones, 80% to 95% seen once, with 4% to 5% in the top ten. This specimen was peripheral blood, taken 28 days after the second dose of the MenACWY control vaccine. All receptors derive from an adult who received the MenACWY meningococcal vaccine as a control. Both conserved end residues are part of each CDR3. D genes are given only for firm matches. Size is stated for part of the rows, as once, few or many counts, or as a class when the clone is expanded.

j_call clone_size d_call v_call cdr3_nt cdr3_aa
TRBJ1-1 . TRBD1 TRBV18 TGTGCCAGCTCACCGAAGGGACAGGGGGCCACTGAAGCTTTCTTT CASSPKGQGATEAFF
TRBJ1-5 . TRBD1 TRBV24-1 TGTGCCACCAGTGATCCGGACAGGGGCCAGCCCCAGCATTTT CATSDPDRGQPQHF
TRBJ1-1 . TRBD1 TRBV19 TGTGCCAGTAGTCCGGGACAGGGGGTTCGGGCTTTCTTT CASSPGQGVRAFF
TRBJ2-2 . TRBD1 TRBV11-2 TGTGCCAGCAGCCGGGACAGCCAGAACACCGGGGAGCTGTTTTTT CASSRDSQNTGELFF
TRBJ2-1 . TRBD1 TRBV7-2 TGTGCCAGCAGCCCGGACAGGGGCGGCGAGCAGTTCTTC CASSPDRGGEQFF
TRBJ2-7 . . TRBV14 TGTGCCAGCAGCCAAGTATCCTACGAGCAGTACTTC CASSQVSYEQYF
TRBJ2-6 once . TRBV30 TGTGCCGCGCACTCTGGGGCCAACGTCCTGACTTTC CAAHSGANVLTF
TRBJ2-1 . TRBD2 TRBV19 TGTGCCAGTAGTATAGGGCCTAAGACTAGCGGGAGCCCCCCCAATGAGCAGTTCTTC CASSIGPKTSGSPPNEQFF
TRBJ1-5 . . TRBV10-3 TGTGCCATCAGTGTTGCGGGACTGGAAAGCAATCAGCCCCAGCATTTT CAISVAGLESNQPQHF
TRBJ2-3 . . TRBV28 TGTGCCAGCAGCCTCCCCCTTACAGGGTCTAGCACAGATACGCAGTATTTT CASSLPLTGSSTDTQYF
TRBJ2-1 . TRBD1 TRBV14 TGTGCCAGCAGGGGACAGGCGAATGAGCAGTTCTTC CASRGQANEQFF
TRBJ2-7 . TRBD2 TRBV14 TGTGCCAGCAGCATTCGGACTAGCGGGAGGTCTTACGAGCAGTACTTC CASSIRTSGRSYEQYF
TRBJ1-6 . TRBD1 TRBV7-2 TGTGCCAGCAGCCCGCGGACAGGGAACTCCTATAATTCACCCCTCCACTTT CASSPRTGNSYNSPLHF
TRBJ2-2 . . TRBV9 TGTGCCAGCAGCGTAGAAGGGAGGACAACGAACACCGGGGAGCTGTTTTTT CASSVEGRTTNTGELFF
TRBJ1-5 . . TRBV24-1 TGTGCCTCCGGTAGCAATCAGCCCCAGCATTTT CASGSNQPQHF
TRBJ1-2 . TRBD1 TRBV9 TGTGCCAGCAGCGTAGCCACAGGGGGCGGCAACTATGGCTACACCTTC CASSVATGGGNYGYTF
TRBJ2-2 . . TRBV11-2 TGTGCCAGCAGCTTAGGCGCCCTGGGGAACACCGGGGAGCTGTTTTTT CASSLGALGNTGELFF
TRBJ2-4 . TRBD2 TRBV6-5 TGTGCCAGCAGTTACGGGGGGGGAAGGAACATTCAGTACTTC CASSYGGGRNIQYF
TRBJ1-2 . TRBD1 TRBV6-5 TGTGCCAGCAGAAGACAGGGGGCAGATGGCTACACCTTC CASRRQGADGYTF
TRBJ2-3 . TRBD2 TRBV7-3 TGTGCCAGCAGCTTGCGGGAGAGGGATACGCAGTATTTT CASSLRERDTQYF
TRBJ1-6 few . TRBV28 TGTGCCAGCAGCCCCGTGTGGGGGAATAATTCACCCCTCCACTTT CASSPVWGNNSPLHF
TRBJ2-3 . TRBD1 TRBV15 TGTGCCACCAGCAGAGGGTACGGGACAGGAGGCACAGATACGCAGTATTTT CATSRGYGTGGTDTQYF